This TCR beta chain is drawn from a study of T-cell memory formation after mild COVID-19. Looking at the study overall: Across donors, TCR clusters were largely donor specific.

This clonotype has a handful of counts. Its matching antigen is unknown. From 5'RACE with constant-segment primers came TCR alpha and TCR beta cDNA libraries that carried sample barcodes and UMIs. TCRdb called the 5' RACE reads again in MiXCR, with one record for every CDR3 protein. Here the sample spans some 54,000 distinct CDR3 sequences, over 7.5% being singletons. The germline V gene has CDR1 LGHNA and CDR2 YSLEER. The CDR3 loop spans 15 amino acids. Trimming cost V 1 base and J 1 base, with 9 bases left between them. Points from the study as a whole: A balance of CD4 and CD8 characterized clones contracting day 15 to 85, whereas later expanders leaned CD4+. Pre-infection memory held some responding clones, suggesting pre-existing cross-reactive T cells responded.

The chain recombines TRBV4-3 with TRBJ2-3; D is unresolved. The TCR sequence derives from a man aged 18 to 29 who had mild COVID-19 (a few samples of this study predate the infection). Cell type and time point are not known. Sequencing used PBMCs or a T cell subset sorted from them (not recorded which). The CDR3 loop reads CASSQGNVRTDTQYF. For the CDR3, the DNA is TGCGCCAGCAGCCAAGGAAACGTCCGCACAGATACGCAGTATTTT.